These 5 T cell receptor beta chains were all obtained from the same sample, sequenced in a study of CD39 and CD103 CD8 tumor-infiltrating T cells. Clones were sequenced by immunoSEQ multiplex PCR, and TCRdb holds only the in-frame ones, with some missing. Of approximately 18,000 clones listed, around 90% are singletons. Specimen: CD8+ T cells sorted from blood. Subset denoted: total memory CD8 T cells (CD45RA-CCR7+/-) from blood or uninvolved lymph node. Source of these receptors: a human donor with head and neck squamous cell carcinoma.

The chain combines TRBV27 with TRBJ2-7; D gene ambiguous. The V end was cut by 2 bases, the J end by 6 bases, with 5 bases between. The CDR3 totals 11 residues. Germline V gene lookup returns CDR1 MNHEY and CDR2 SMNVEV (reference sequence). The CDR3 loop is CASSLGSEQYF. CDR3 nucleotides: TGTGCCAGCAGTTTAGGCAGCGAGCAGTACTTC.

The rearrangement joins TRBV6-5 to TRBJ2-7, with 7 bases aligning to TRBD1. The trim removed 2 bases at V and 6 bases at J, leaving 4 bases unmatched. The CDR3 is made up of 13 amino acids. The germline gives CDR1 MNHEY, CDR2 SVGAGI. This CDR3 is CASSYGQVGEQYF. The CDR3 region has the DNA TGTGCCAGCAGTTACGGACAGGTCGGCGAGCAGTACTTC.

The chain recombines TRBV4-1 with TRBJ1-4; D is unclear. The V and J ends lost 0 bases and 0 bases respectively, with 14 bases between them. This CDR3 contains 18 residues. From germline, CDR1 is MGHRA and CDR2 YSYEKL. CDR3 sequence: CASSQDGQALATNEKLFF. The CDR3 DNA reads TGCGCCAGCAGCCAAGATGGGCAGGCCCTTGCAACTAATGAAAAACTGTTTTTT.

This sequence joins TRBV19 and TRBJ1-1; D possibly corresponds to TRBD1 (5 bases). CDR3 length equals 15 residues. V lost 7 bases and J lost 4, with 19 bases in between. Per germline, CDR1 LNHDA and CDR2 SQIVND (reference sequence). The CDR3 region has the DNA TGTGCCAGTACTTTAAGTTGGGGGTGGAGCACTGAAGCTTTCTTT. This gives the protein CASTLSWGWSTEAFF.

The J gene is TRBJ2-1, the V gene TRBV27; TRBD2 is a possible D gene (7 bases). Germline values: CDR1 MNHEY, CDR2 SMNVEV (reference sequence). The CDR3 length is 17 residues. The V end was cut by 6 bases, the J end by 5 bases, with 23 bases between. DNA of the CDR3: TGTGCCAGCAGGGTGCTGATGGCGGGGGCGCAAGACAATGAGCAGTTCTTC. It encodes CASRVLMAGAQDNEQFF.